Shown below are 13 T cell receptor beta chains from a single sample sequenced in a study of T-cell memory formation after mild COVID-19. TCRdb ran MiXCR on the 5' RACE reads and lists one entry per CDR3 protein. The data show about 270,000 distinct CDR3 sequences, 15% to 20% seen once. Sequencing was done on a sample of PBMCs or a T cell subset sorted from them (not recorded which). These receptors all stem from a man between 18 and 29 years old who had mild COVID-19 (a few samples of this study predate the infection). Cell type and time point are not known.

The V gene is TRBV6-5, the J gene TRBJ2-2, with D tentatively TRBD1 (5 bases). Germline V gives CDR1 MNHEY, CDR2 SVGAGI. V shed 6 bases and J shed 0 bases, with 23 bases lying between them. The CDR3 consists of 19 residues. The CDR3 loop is CASRIPRQGKFPNTGELFF. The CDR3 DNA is TGTGCCAGCAGGATCCCTCGGCAGGGAAAGTTTCCGAACACCGGGGAGCTGTTTTTT.

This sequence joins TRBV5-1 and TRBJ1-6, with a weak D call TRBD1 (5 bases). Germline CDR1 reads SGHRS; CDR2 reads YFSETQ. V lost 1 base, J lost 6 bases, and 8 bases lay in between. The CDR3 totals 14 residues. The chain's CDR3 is CASSLRQGNSPLHF. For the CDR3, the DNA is TGCGCCAGCAGCTTGCGCCAGGGTAATTCACCCCTCCACTTT.

CDR3 sequence reads: CASSLVGETYEQYF. The CDR3 DNA reads as TGCGCCAGCAGCTTGGTTGGGGAAACCTACGAGCAGTACTTC. The chain recombines TRBV5-1 with TRBJ2-7; no reliable D call. Trimming took 0 bases from V and 2 from J, leaving 9 bases between them. CDR1 is SGHRS, CDR2 YFSETQ, per germline. The CDR3 has 14 amino acids.

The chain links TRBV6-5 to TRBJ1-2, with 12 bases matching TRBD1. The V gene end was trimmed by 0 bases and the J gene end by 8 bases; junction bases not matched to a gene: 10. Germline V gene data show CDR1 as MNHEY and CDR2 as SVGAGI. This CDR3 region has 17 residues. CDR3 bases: TGTGCCAGCAGTTACTCGCAGTCGGGACAGGGGGCCAGGGGCTACACCTTC. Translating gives CASSYSQSGQGARGYTF.

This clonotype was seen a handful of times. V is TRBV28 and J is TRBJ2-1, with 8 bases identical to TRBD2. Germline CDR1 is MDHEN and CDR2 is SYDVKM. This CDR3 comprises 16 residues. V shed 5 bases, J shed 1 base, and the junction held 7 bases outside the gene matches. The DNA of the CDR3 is TGTGCCAGCAGTGTCACGGGGGGGGTATCCTACAATGAGCAGTTCTTC. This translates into CASSVTGGVSYNEQFF.

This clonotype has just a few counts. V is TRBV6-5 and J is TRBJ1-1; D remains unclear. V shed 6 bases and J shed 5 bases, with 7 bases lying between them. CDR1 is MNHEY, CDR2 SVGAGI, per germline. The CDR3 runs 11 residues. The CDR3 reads CASSHGTEAFF. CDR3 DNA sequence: TGTGCCAGCAGCCACGGGACTGAAGCTTTCTTT.

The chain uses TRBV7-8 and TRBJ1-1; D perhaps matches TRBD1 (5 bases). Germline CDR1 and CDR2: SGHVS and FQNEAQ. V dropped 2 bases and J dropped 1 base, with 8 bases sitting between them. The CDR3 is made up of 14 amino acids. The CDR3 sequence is CASSLMTANTEAFF. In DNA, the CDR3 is TGTGCCAGCAGCTTAATGACAGCGAACACTGAAGCTTTCTTT.

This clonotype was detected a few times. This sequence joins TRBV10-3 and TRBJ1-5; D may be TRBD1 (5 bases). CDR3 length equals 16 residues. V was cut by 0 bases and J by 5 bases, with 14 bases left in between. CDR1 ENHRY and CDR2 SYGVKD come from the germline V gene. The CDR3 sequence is CAISESEGSVDQPQHF. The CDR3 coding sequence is TGTGCCATCAGTGAGTCGGAGGGGAGCGTAGATCAGCCCCAGCATTTT.

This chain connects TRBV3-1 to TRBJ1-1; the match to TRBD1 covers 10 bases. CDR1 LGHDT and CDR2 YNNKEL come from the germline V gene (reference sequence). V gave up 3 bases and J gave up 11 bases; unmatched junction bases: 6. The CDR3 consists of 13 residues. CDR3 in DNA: TGTGCCAGCAGCCAGGAAGGACAGGGGGTGGCTTTCTTT. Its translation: CASSQEGQGVAFF. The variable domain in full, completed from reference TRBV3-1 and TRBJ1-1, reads DTAVSQTPKYLVTQMGNDKSIKCEQNLGHDTMYWYKQDSKKFLKIMFSYNNKELIINETVPNRFSPKSPDKAHLNLHINSLELGDSAVYFCASSQEGQGVAFFGQGTRLTVV.

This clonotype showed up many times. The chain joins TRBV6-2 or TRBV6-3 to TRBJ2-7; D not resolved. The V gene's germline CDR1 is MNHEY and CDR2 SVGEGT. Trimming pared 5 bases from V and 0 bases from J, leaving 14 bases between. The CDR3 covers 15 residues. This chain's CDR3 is CASSLKWGSSYEQYV. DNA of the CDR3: TGTGCCAGCAGTCTGAAGTGGGGTAGCTCCTACGAGCAGTACGTC.

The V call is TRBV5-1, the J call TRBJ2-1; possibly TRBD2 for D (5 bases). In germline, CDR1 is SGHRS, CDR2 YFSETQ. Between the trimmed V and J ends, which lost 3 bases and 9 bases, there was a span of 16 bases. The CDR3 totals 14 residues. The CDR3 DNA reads TGCGCCAGCAGCTCGACGTCTGGACTCTCTGAGCAGTTCTTC. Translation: CASSSTSGLSEQFF.

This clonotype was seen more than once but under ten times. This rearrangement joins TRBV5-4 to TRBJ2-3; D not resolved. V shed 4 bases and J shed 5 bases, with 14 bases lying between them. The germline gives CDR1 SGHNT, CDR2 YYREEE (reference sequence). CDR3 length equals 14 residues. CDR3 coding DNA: TGTGCCAGCAGCCTGACGCCGCTGGAAGATACGCAGTATTTT. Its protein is CASSLTPLEDTQYF.

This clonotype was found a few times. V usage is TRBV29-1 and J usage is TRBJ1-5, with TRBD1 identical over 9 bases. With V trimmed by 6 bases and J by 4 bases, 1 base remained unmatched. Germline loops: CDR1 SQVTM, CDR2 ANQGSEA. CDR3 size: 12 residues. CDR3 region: CSVGTGNQPQHF. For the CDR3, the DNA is TGCAGCGTCGGGACAGGGAATCAGCCCCAGCATTTT.